This T cell receptor beta chain emerged from a study of ipilimumab plus nivolumab after autologous stem cell transplantation. Deletions cut 0 bases from V and 3 bases from J, with 19 bases between. From germline, CDR1 is MGHRA and CDR2 YSYEKL. The CDR3 runs to 18 residues. Profiled with immunoSEQ multiplex PCR; TCRdb holds only in-frame clones, not every one. The sample has about 16,000 clones; about 81% are singletons. This material consisted of PBMCs, taken in a trial of ipilimumab plus nivolumab as post-transplant consolidation. This clonotype was sampled from a male donor with diffuse large B-cell lymphoma. The V and J genes are TRBV4-1 and TRBJ2-3; D perhaps matches TRBD2 (5 bases). CDR3: CASSQDLWVGVATDTQYF. CDR3 nucleotides: TGCGCCAGCAGCCAAGATTTGTGGGTTGGGGTAGCGACAGATACGCAGTATTTT.